This T cell receptor (beta chain) originates from a study of CD8+CD57+ T cells in acquired aplastic anemia. Study overall: Quantities of DNA derived from sorted CD4+ and CD8+ cells averaged roughly 3 ug.

Genomic DNA provided the template from which TCR beta VDJ and CDR3 profiles were obtained. TCRdb reprocessed the reads via MiXCR and lists one record per CDR3 protein. The sample holds roughly 150,000 distinct CDR3 sequences, less than 60% seen once. This clonotype was recorded many times. The antigen is not known. Trimming took off 2 bases at V and 0 bases at J, with 17 bases between the two ends. The CDR3 extends over 17 amino acids. CDR1 MNHEY and CDR2 SVGAGI come from the germline V gene. Study-level points and caveats: Researchers reported that CD8+ Simpson's diversity was not significantly different in patients versus controls.

Sequenced patients had shown CD8+CD57+ cell expansion by flow cytometry. J is TRBJ2-7 and V is TRBV6-5; D assignment may be TRBD1 or TRBD2 (5 bases each). Source material: sorted CD4+, CD8+, or CD8+CD57+ T cells (not recorded which) from PBMCs. This TCR was sampled from a human donor with aplastic anemia. The CDR3 DNA sequence: TGTGCCAGCAGTTACAGGCTCATCGGGACCAGCTCCTACGAGCAGTACTTC. As protein: CASSYRLIGTSSYEQYF.